These T cell receptor beta chains were read from a single sample in a study of CD8 T cells in ankylosing spondylitis. TCRdb recomputed calls from the 5' RACE reads with MiXCR, one row per CDR3 protein. In the table there are under 950,000 distinct CDR3 sequences, roughly 20% of which are singletons. What was sequenced was blood, either unsorted or a sorted T cell fraction (not recorded which). The receptor set was obtained from a male donor with ankylosing spondylitis. CDR3s include the opening cysteine and the closing phenylalanine or tryptophan. D genes are given only for firm matches. The listing skips clone size in some rows; elsewhere it reads once, few, many or a size class.

>.|few|TRBJ2-7|TRBV4-3
TGCGCCAGCAGCCAAGCCCTCGGTTATTACGAGCAGCACTTC
CASSQALGYYEQHF
>.|.|TRBJ2-3|TRBV25-1
TGTGCCAGCAGTGGGTTGGGGGCGAACACAGATACGCAGTATTTT
CASSGLGANTDTQYF
>.|few|TRBJ2-7|TRBV29-1
TGCAGCGCCGCCTACGAGCAGTACTTC
CSAAYEQYF
>.|.|TRBJ2-7|TRBV4-1
TGCGCCAGCAGCCAAGAGGGGACGAGCTACGAGCAGTACTTC
CASSQEGTSYEQYF
>TRBD1|few|TRBJ2-5|TRBV4-1
TGCGCCAGCAGCCAGATTACAGGGGAAGAGACCCAGTACTTC
CASSQITGEETQYF
>TRBD1|many|TRBJ2-1|TRBV12-3/TRBV12-4
TGTGCCAGCAGTTCGGACAGGGGGTTACCCTACAATGAGCAGTTCTTC
CASSSDRGLPYNEQFF
>TRBD1|many|TRBJ1-5|TRBV12-3/TRBV12-4
TGTGCCAGCAGTGATATGGACAGGGAGGGACAGCCCCAGCATTTT
CASSDMDREGQPQHF
>.|few|TRBJ1-5|TRBV28
TGTGCCAGCAGTTTGTTCGCAGGGACGGGCAATCAGCCCCAGCATTTT
CASSLFAGTGNQPQHF
>.|few|TRBJ2-5|TRBV3-1
TGTGCCAGCAGCGGGGACAACCAAGAGACCCAGTACTTC
CASSGDNQETQYF
>TRBD1|few|TRBJ1-1|TRBV29-1
TGCAGCGTCGGGACAGCAACTGAAGCTTTCTTT
CSVGTATEAFF
>.|.|TRBJ1-1|TRBV5-1
TGCGCCAGCAGCTTGGGAGACATAAAGAACACTGAAGCTTTCTTT
CASSLGDIKNTEAFF
>.|many|TRBJ2-2|TRBV12-3/TRBV12-4
TGTGCCAGCAGTTTAGGTATCCGGGACTTCTACAGGGAGCTGTTTTTT
CASSLGIRDFYRELFF
>TRBD2|few|TRBJ2-5|TRBV13
TGTGCCAGCAGCTCCCTAGCGGGGCGGGAGACCCAGTACTTC
CASSSLAGRETQYF
>.|.|TRBJ1-2|TRBV7-6
TGTGCCAGCAGACTGGCGGAAGACAACTATGGCTACACCTTC
CASRLAEDNYGYTF
>.|.|TRBJ1-2|TRBV7-6
TGTGCCAGCAGCCCAACACCGGGCCTAGGGGACTATGGCTACACCTTC
CASSPTPGLGDYGYTF
>.|few|TRBJ2-2|TRBV20-1
TGCAGTGCGACCCCGGGGCTTATGGCCGGGGGCACCGGGGAGCTGTTTTTT
CSATPGLMAGGTGELFF
>.|few|TRBJ1-3|TRBV5-6
TGTGCCAGCAGCCCACCGAAGAAGCGTGGAAACACCATATATTTT
CASSPPKKRGNTIYF
>.|.|TRBJ2-5|TRBV7-2
TGTGCCAGCAGCTTAGGTTGGGGGACAACCCAAGAGACCCAGTACTTC
CASSLGWGTTQETQYF
>.|few|TRBJ1-1|TRBV3-1
TGTGCCAGCAGCCCCCCCCTGCAGCTGGGAGCAGCTTTCTTT
CASSPPLQLGAAFF
>TRBD1|.|TRBJ1-1|TRBV27
TGTGCCAGCAGCAGCATACAGGGGATCACTGAAGCTTTCTTT
CASSSIQGITEAFF
>.|few|TRBJ1-3|TRBV6-5
TGTGCCAGCAGTTACTCTGGCAGGGAAACTGGAAACACCATATATTTT
CASSYSGRETGNTIYF
>.|.|TRBJ1-2|TRBV6-5
TGTGCCAGCAGTTACTCCCAGGAAAGCTTGGGCTACACCTTC
CASSYSQESLGYTF
>TRBD1|.|TRBJ2-7|TRBV4-1
TGCGCCAGCAGCCAGGGACAGCACAACTACGAGCAGTACTTC
CASSQGQHNYEQYF
>TRBD1|.|TRBJ2-5|TRBV5-1
TGCGCCAGCAGCTCAGGGGGTTGGGAGACCCAGTACTTC
CASSSGGWETQYF
>TRBD1|.|TRBJ1-1|TRBV12-3/TRBV12-4
TGTGCCAGCAGTTTTCGGACAGGGGAGGTGAGGACTGAAGCTTTCTTT
CASSFRTGEVRTEAFF
>TRBD1|few|TRBJ2-3|TRBV20-1
TGCAGTGCTTGGGACAGGGACCTCACAGATACGCAGTATTTT
CSAWDRDLTDTQYF
>.|many|TRBJ2-1|TRBV11-2
TGTGCCAGCAGCCCGGGACTGCCTAATGAGCAGTTCTTC
CASSPGLPNEQFF
>TRBD2|.|TRBJ2-1|TRBV4-1
TGCGCCAGCAGCCAATCGGGACTAGCGGGAGAGGATGAGCAGTTCTTC
CASSQSGLAGEDEQFF
>TRBD1|.|TRBJ1-2|TRBV6-1
TGTGCCAGCAGCTCGGCGGACAGGGATTTTGGCTACACCTTC
CASSSADRDFGYTF
>.|.|TRBJ2-2|TRBV6-2/TRBV6-3
TGTGCCAGCAGTTATGCGGGACCGAACACCGGGGAGCTGTTTTTT
CASSYAGPNTGELFF
>TRBD1|.|TRBJ1-6|TRBV28
TGTGCCAGCAGGTTAAAAACAGGGGGACTAGGGTCACCCCTCCACTTT
CASRLKTGGLGSPLHF
>TRBD1|few|TRBJ2-1|TRBV12-3/TRBV12-4
TGTGCCAGCAGCAAACCGGGACAGGGGATCAATGAGCAGTTCTTC
CASSKPGQGINEQFF
>.|once|TRBJ2-7|TRBV4-1
TGCGCCAGCAGCCAAGGCATCACGGCGGCCTACGAGCAGTACTTC
CASSQGITAAYEQYF
>.|.|TRBJ1-4|TRBV30
TGTGCCTGCCGAAGGGGCCTTACTAATGAAAAACTGTTTTTT
CACRRGLTNEKLFF
>.|.|TRBJ2-7|TRBV3-1
TGTGCCAGCAGCCGCTCGGACTCGGGTTTGAACGAGCAGTACTTC
CASSRSDSGLNEQYF
>TRBD1|.|TRBJ1-4|TRBV3-1
TGTGCCAGCATGGGACAGAGTAATGAAAAACTGTTTTTT
CASMGQSNEKLFF
>TRBD1|few|TRBJ2-1|TRBV9
TGTGCCAGCAGCGTGGTCCCGGGACAGGGGACAAGCTCCTACAATGAGCAGTTCTTC
CASSVVPGQGTSSYNEQFF
>.|.|TRBJ2-3|TRBV9
TGTGCCAGCAGCGTAGCTCAGTTGGGCACAGATACGCAGTATTTT
CASSVAQLGTDTQYF
>.|few|TRBJ2-7|TRBV13
TGTGCCAGCAGCTCCTTTCAGTTCGAGCAGTACTTC
CASSSFQFEQYF
>.|.|TRBJ2-7|TRBV11-2
TGTGCCAGCAGCTCGCGACCAGGGCTTGTCGGGGAGCAGTACTTC
CASSSRPGLVGEQYF
>.|.|TRBJ2-3|TRBV5-1
TGCGCCAGCAGCCCTCCCTCGATGCCAGATACGCAGTATTTT
CASSPPSMPDTQYF
>TRBD1|.|TRBJ2-3|TRBV7-8
TGTGCCAGCAGTACCGGGACAGGGGGGGATACGCAGTATTTT
CASSTGTGGDTQYF